This T cell receptor (beta chain) was documented in a study of cytomegalovirus exposure and HLA in healthy donors. This CDR3 is 15 amino acids long. It was the roughly 120-subject validation cohort, separate from the approximately 700-subject first cohort, to which the donors belonged. Repertoires were generated with immunoSEQ multiplex PCR, while TCRdb's copy carries only in-frame clones and drops some. The sample gives 150,000 to 200,000 clones, around nine tenths of which show up once; 2% to 3% is in the top ten. Material: PBMCs. The TCR originated in a man between 18 and 35 years old in good health and CMV-seropositive. This chain connects TRBV21-1 to TRBJ2-1; the DNA was not compared with TRBD2, the D call given in the table. TRBV21-1 is a documented pseudogene. The CDR3 DNA reads TGTGCCAGCAGCAAAGTAGCGGGAGTGAGGAATGAGCAGTTCTTC. Its translation is CASSKVAGVRNEQFF.